The 27 T cell receptor beta chains below come from one sample, sequenced in a study of OX40 agonist ivuxolimab in advanced cancers. Clones were sequenced by immunoSEQ multiplex PCR, and TCRdb holds only the in-frame ones, with some missing. This sample has 50,000 to 65,000 clones, with roughly four fifths found just once. This specimen consisted of CD4+ or CD8+ T cells sorted from blood, obtained in a trial of the OX40 agonist ivuxolimab. Receptor source: an adult with an advanced solid tumor such as melanoma, head and neck, liver or kidney cancer.

The rearrangement uses TRBV5-1 and TRBJ2-3, with TRBD2 as a possible D gene (6 bases). Germline V lookup: CDR1 SGHRS, CDR2 YFSETQ. The CDR3 is made up of 14 amino acids. The ends were cut back, 4 bases at V and 4 bases at J, with 13 bases in the middle. CDR3 in amino acids: CASSLTSLADTQYF. The CDR3, as DNA: TGCGCCAGCAGCCTAACTAGCCTCGCAGATACGCAGTATTTT.

V gene TRBV25-1 combines with J gene TRBJ1-5; D might be TRBD1 (5 bases). CDR3 length equals 13 residues. Germline CDR1 is MGHDK and CDR2 is SYGVNS. Trimming left V 6 bases short and J 7 bases short, with 13 bases between. CDR3 in amino acids: CASRKNEGQPQHF. CDR3 nucleotide sequence: TGTGCCAGCAGGAAGAACGAGGGGCAGCCCCAGCATTTT.

This sequence joins TRBV6-5 and TRBJ1-2, with 7 bases fitting TRBD1. CDR1 is MNHEY, CDR2 SVGAGI, per germline. This CDR3 spans 14 amino acids. The V and J ends lost 6 bases and 2 bases, in that order; junction bases with no gene match: 6. The CDR3 bases are TGTGCCAGCAGGGCGACAGGGTTCAACTATGGCTACACCTTC. Translated: CASRATGFNYGYTF.

V usage is TRBV7-3 and J usage is TRBJ2-1, with 12 positions matching TRBD2. The CDR3 runs 15 residues. Germline V gene sequence: CDR1 SGHTA, CDR2 FQGTGA. With V trimmed by 5 bases and J by 8 bases, 7 bases remained unmatched. The CDR3 region is CASSVTSGGYHEQFF. In DNA, the CDR3 is TGTGCCAGCAGCGTTACTAGCGGGGGGTACCATGAGCAGTTCTTC.

The chain uses TRBV30 and TRBJ1-2; possibly TRBD1 for D (6 bases). The germline V gene has CDR1 GTSNPN and CDR2 SVGIG (reference sequence). The V and J ends lost 4 bases and 7 bases respectively, with 13 bases between them. This CDR3 is built from 12 residues. The CDR3 DNA reads TGTGCCTGGACCCAGGGAGGGGGTGGCTACACCTTC. It is translated as CAWTQGGGGYTF. Full variable domain (outside the CDR3, taken from reference TRBV30 and TRBJ1-2): SQTIHQWPATLVQPVGSPLSLECTVEGTSNPNLYWYRQAAGRGLQLLFYSVGIGQISSEVPQNLSASRPQDRQFILSSKKLLLSDSGFYLCAWTQGGGGYTFGSGTRLTVV.

This clone is a singleton in its sample. The chain links TRBV18 to TRBJ2-7; 9 bases map to TRBD1. V shed 5 bases, J shed 7 bases, and the junction held 9 bases outside the gene matches. This CDR3 contains 14 residues. The germline V gene has CDR1 KGHSH and CDR2 LQKENI. CDR3: CASSSKTGGKEQYF. The DNA for the CDR3 is TGTGCCAGCTCATCAAAGACAGGGGGGAAAGAGCAGTACTTC.

This sequence joins TRBV2 and TRBJ1-2, with 9 bases aligning to TRBD1. CDR3 size: 15 residues. The germline gives CDR1 SNHLY, CDR2 FYNNEI. V lost 4 bases and J lost 3; bases outside the gene matches: 6. The CDR3 loop reads CASSARQGGHYGYTF. For the CDR3, the DNA is TGTGCCAGCAGTGCACGACAGGGGGGGCACTATGGCTACACCTTC. The full variable domain, its missing parts supplied by reference TRBV2 and TRBJ1-2, is EPEVTQTPSHQVTQMGQEVILRCVPISNHLYFYWYRQILGQKVEFLVSFYNNEISEKSEIFDDQFSVERPDGSNFTLKIRSTKLEDSAMYFCASSARQGGHYGYTFGSGTRLTVV.

V gene TRBV19 combines with J gene TRBJ1-5; D not certain. This CDR3 has 12 amino acids. V lost 5 bases, J lost 7 bases, and 9 bases lay in between. Germline CDR1 reads LNHDA; CDR2 reads SQIVND (reference sequence). The CDR3 loop reads CASSGREQPQHF. The CDR3 nucleotides read TGTGCCAGTAGTGGCCGAGAACAGCCCCAGCATTTT.

Comments on this clone: The DNA is omitted, as the CDR3 cannot be located on it reliably, and the CDR3 follows TCRdb's listing. The J gene is TRBJ1-5, the V gene TRBV21-1; the D call in the table, TRBD1, was not verified against the DNA. TRBV21-1 is flagged as a pseudogene. The CDR3 totals 19 residues, both ends included. CDR3 amino acids: CASSRHRDRYFCSNQPQHF.

The chain is built from TRBV7-8 and TRBJ2-3; TRBD1 agrees at 9 bases. The CDR3 extends over 15 amino acids. With 5 bases clipped from V and 2 bases from J, the junction kept 5 bases outside the gene matches. Germline V CDR1 and CDR2: SGHVS, FQNEAQ. The CDR3 spells CASSEGTGPTDTQYF. DNA of the CDR3: TGTGCCAGCAGCGAAGGGACAGGGCCCACAGATACGCAGTATTTT.

The chain recombines TRBV4-2 with TRBJ2-2; TRBD2 is a possible D gene (6 bases). Trimming left V 4 bases short and J 4 bases short, with 13 bases between. Germline-derived CDR1 and CDR2 are LGHNA and YNFKEQ. This CDR3 comprises 15 residues. In nucleotides, the CDR3 is TGTGCCAGCAGCCCTGATGGGGGGTTCACCGGGGAGCTGTTTTTT. It translates to CASSPDGGFTGELFF.

The chain links TRBV7-2 to TRBJ2-3; 8 bases are a match to TRBD2. CDR1 SGHTA and CDR2 FQGNSA come from the germline V gene. The CDR3 is 14 residues long. After removal of 2 bases from V and 6 bases from J, the junction contained 4 bases not matched to a gene. CDR3 nucleotide sequence: TGTGCCAGCAGCTTAAGGCGGGGGGAGGATACGCAGTATTTT. Encoded protein: CASSLRRGEDTQYF.

The rearrangement uses TRBV30 and TRBJ1-5; 11 nucleotides line up with TRBD1. Germline loops: CDR1 GTSNPN, CDR2 SVGIG (reference sequence). CDR3 size: 15 residues. V lost 2 bases to trimming and J lost 4 bases; unmatched junction nucleotides: 4. Here the CDR3 DNA reads TGTGCCTGGAGTCTGGACAGGGGGCTAAATCAGCCCCAGCATTTT. This encodes CAWSLDRGLNQPQHF.

The chain couples TRBV12-2 to TRBJ2-3; the table assigns TRBD2, which was not confirmed against the DNA. TRBV12-2 is shown as a pseudogene. The CDR3 sequence is 16 residues long. This chain's CDR3 is CASRLRLAGIGDTQYF. CDR3 sequence (DNA): TGTGCAAGTCGCTTAAGACTAGCGGGGATTGGAGATACGCAGTATTTT.

The table lists this clone with a count of one. The chain has TRBV5-4 and TRBJ1-1; 7 nucleotides match TRBD1. Unmatched junction bases numbered 11, after V lost 5 bases and J lost 4 bases. This CDR3 comprises 15 residues. Germline V gene data show CDR1 as SGHNT and CDR2 as YYREEE (reference sequence). The CDR3 spells CASSAGGVRGTEAFF. The CDR3, as DNA: TGTGCCAGCAGTGCAGGGGGGGTAAGGGGCACTGAAGCTTTCTTT.

The CDR3 sequence is CASSRRAGTSTDTQYF. The CDR3 bases are TGCGCCAGCAGCAGGAGAGCGGGGACTAGCACAGATACGCAGTATTTT. This chain joins TRBV5-1 and TRBJ2-3; 7 positions agree with TRBD2. Germline trimming cut 4 bases from V and 0 bases from J; bases unmatched to any gene: 8. Germline V gives CDR1 SGHRS, CDR2 YFSETQ. CDR3 length equals 16 residues.

The chain couples TRBV6-1 to TRBJ1-1; TRBD1 is a possible D gene (5 bases). V was pared by 7 bases and J by 3 bases, with 15 bases between. CDR3 length equals 14 residues. Germline CDR1 and CDR2: MNHNS and SASEGT. In nucleotides, the CDR3 is TGTGCCAGCACTTCCGGGGCTAAGTACACTGAAGCTTTCTTT. Its protein product is CASTSGAKYTEAFF.

The chain carries TRBV10-3 and TRBJ2-7, with D possibly TRBD2 on 6 matching bases. The CDR3 is 13 amino acids. In germline, CDR1 is ENHRY, CDR2 SYGVKD. Trimming left V 5 bases short and J 4 bases short, with 12 bases between. CDR3 residues: CAISPGLPYEQYF. In DNA, the CDR3 is TGTGCCATCAGTCCGGGACTGCCATACGAGCAGTACTTC.

This chain connects TRBV19 to TRBJ2-7; the D is unclear. There are 15 residues in the CDR3. CDR1 is LNHDA and CDR2 is SQIVND in the germline V gene (reference sequence). V lost 6 bases, J lost 3 bases, and 18 bases lay in between. The CDR3 spells CASSPAGQINYEQYF. CDR3 DNA: TGTGCCAGTAGCCCTGCCGGGCAAATCAACTACGAGCAGTACTTC. Complete variable domain (other parts from reference TRBV19 and TRBJ2-7): DGGITQSPKYLFRKEGQNVTLSCEQNLNHDAMYWYRQDPGQGLRLIYYSQIVNDFQKGDIAEGYSVSREKKESFPLTVTSAQKNPTAFYLCASSPAGQINYEQYFGPGTRLTVT.

Comment on this clone: This may arise from a read error, as a much more abundant clone is one base away. This sample also contains other DNA sequences that code for the same CDR3. As DNA, the CDR3 is TGCGCCAGCAGCTTAGACTCTTATCCTCGGCGGTATGGCTACACCTTC. It encodes CASSLDSYPRRYGYTF. This sequence joins TRBV7-9 and TRBJ1-2, with unresolved D. The CDR3 sequence is 16 residues long. Germline CDR1 is SEHNR and CDR2 is FQNEAQ (reference sequence).

The rearrangement links TRBV5-1 to TRBJ2-3; D perhaps matches TRBD2 (6 bases). Trimming removed 5 bases from V and 4 bases from J, with 14 bases in between. CDR3 length equals 14 residues. Germline lookup yields CDR1 SGHRS and CDR2 YFSETQ. CDR3 nucleotides: TGCGCCAGCAGATTTAGACTAGTCGCAGATACGCAGTATTTT. Translated: CASRFRLVADTQYF. Filled out from reference TRBV5-1 and TRBJ2-3, the complete variable domain reads KAGVTQTPRYLIKTRGQQVTLSCSPISGHRSVSWYQQTPGQGLQFLFEYFSETQRNKGNFPGRFSGRQFSNSRSEMNVSTLELGDSALYLCASRFRLVADTQYFGPGTRLTVL.

The chain carries TRBV7-9 and TRBJ2-3, with 12 bases matching TRBD2. V lost 5 bases, J lost 4 bases, and 7 bases stayed unmatched. The germline V gene encodes CDR1 SEHNR and CDR2 FQNEAQ (reference sequence). The CDR3 extends over 16 amino acids. Written as DNA, the CDR3 is TGTGCCAGCAGCACGACTAGCGGGGGTGGGGCAGATACGCAGTATTTT. Residues: CASSTTSGGGADTQYF.

The V call is TRBV18, the J call TRBJ1-5; 9 bases line up with TRBD1. CDR3 length equals 15 residues. Germline V gene sequence: CDR1 KGHSH, CDR2 LQKENI. V was pared by 3 bases and J by 5 bases, with 5 bases of the junction left unmatched. CDR3 region: CASSPPGQGYQPQHF. CDR3 nucleotide sequence: TGTGCCAGCTCACCGCCCGGACAGGGGTATCAGCCCCAGCATTTT. Combining the CDR3 with reference TRBV18 and TRBJ1-5 gives the whole variable domain NAGVMQNPRHLVRRRGQEARLRCSPMKGHSHVYWYRQLPEEGLKFMVYLQKENIIDESGMPKERFSAEFPKEGPSILRIQQVVRGDSAAYFCASSPPGQGYQPQHFGDGTRLSIL.

This clone was observed once. Compared with germline, one end of the junction differs, possibly owing to a read error. The CDR3 DNA sequence: TGTGCCAACAGCACTAGCCAAGAGACCCAGTACTTC. Its protein is CANSTSQETQYF. The rearrangement uses TRBV9 and TRBJ2-5; TRBD2 is a possible D gene (5 bases). CDR3 size: 12 residues. From germline, CDR1 is SGDLS and CDR2 YYNGEE.

This rearrangement joins TRBV6-6 to TRBJ2-1; D is perhaps TRBD2 (8 bases). The CDR3 length is 16 residues. Looked up from germline, CDR1 is MNHNY and CDR2 is SVGAGI (reference sequence). V was shortened by 6 bases and J by 7 bases, with 22 bases between the two germline ends. The CDR3 nucleotides read TGTGCCAGCAGCCTTACGGGAGGGGGCGCAGTGAATGAGCAGTTCTTC. It is translated as CASSLTGGGAVNEQFF.

The table lists this clone with a few counts. This chain connects TRBV10-3 to TRBJ1-5; D is ambiguous. CDR3 length: 12 amino acids. Germline-derived CDR1 and CDR2 are ENHRY and SYGVKD. V lost 3 bases and J 1 base, leaving 1 base between the germline ends. CDR3 nucleotide sequence: TGTGCCATCAGTGACAGCAATCAGCCCCAGCATTTT. Translation: CAISDSNQPQHF.

V and J are TRBV6-1 and TRBJ2-3, with D possibly matching TRBD2 (6 bases). The CDR3 has 16 residues. V lost 4 bases and J lost 5, with 19 bases in between. Germline V CDR1 and CDR2: MNHNS, SASEGT. Here the CDR3 DNA reads TGTGCCAGCAGTGCCCTATCGGCGGGGTACGGAGATACGCAGTATTTT. Protein sequence: CASSALSAGYGDTQYF.